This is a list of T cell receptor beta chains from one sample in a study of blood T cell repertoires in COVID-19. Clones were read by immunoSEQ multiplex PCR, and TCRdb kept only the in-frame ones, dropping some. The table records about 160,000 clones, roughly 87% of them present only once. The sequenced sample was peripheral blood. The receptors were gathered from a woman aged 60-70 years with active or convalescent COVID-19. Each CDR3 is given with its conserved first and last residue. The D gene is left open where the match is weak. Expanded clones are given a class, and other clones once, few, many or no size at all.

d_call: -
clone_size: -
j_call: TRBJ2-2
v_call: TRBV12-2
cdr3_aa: CASRLAVTSGDPPRDTGELFF
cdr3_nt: TGTGCAAGTCGCTTAGCGGTGACTAGCGGGGACCCCCCTCGTGACACCGGGGAGCTGTTTTTT

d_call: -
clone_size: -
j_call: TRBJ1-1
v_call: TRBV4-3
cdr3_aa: CASSQVGRLNTEAFF
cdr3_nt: TGCGCCAGCAGCCAAGTGGGCAGATTGAACACTGAAGCTTTCTTT

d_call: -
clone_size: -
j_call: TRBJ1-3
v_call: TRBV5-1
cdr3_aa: CASSSGTGNTIYF
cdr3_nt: TGCGCCAGCAGCTCAGGGACTGGAAACACCATATATTTT

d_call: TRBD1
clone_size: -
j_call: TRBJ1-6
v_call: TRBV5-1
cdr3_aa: CASTLTPGTGASPLHF
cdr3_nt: TGCGCCAGCACCCTCACCCCCGGGACAGGAGCTTCACCCCTCCACTTT

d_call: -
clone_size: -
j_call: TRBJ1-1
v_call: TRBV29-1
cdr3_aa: CSGAGGHLNTEAFF
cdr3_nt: TGCAGCGGTGCAGGTGGACACCTGAACACTGAAGCTTTCTTT

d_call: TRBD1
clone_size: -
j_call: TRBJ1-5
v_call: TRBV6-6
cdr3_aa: CASSSGQEGQPQHF
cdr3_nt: TGTGCCAGCAGTTCGGGACAGGAGGGTCAGCCCCAGCATTTT

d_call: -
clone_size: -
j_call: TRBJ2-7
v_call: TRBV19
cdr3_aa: CASSVSVGGPYEQYF
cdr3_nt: TGTGCCAGTAGTGTTTCGGTAGGGGGACCTTACGAGCAGTACTTC

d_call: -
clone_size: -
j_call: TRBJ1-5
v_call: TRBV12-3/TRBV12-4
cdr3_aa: CASTLQGDQPQHF
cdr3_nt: TGTGCCAGCACTCTACAGGGCGATCAGCCCCAGCATTTT

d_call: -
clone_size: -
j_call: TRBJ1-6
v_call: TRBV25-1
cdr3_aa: CASSEGLLAPLHF
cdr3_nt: TGTGCCAGCAGTGAGGGCCTCCTTGCACCCCTCCACTTT

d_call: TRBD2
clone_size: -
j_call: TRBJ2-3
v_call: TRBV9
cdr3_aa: CASSDGTSGGMDTQYF
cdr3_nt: TGTGCCAGCAGCGACGGGACTAGCGGGGGGATGGATACGCAGTATTTT

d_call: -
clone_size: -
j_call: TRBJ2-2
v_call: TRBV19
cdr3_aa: CASSSLGANTGELFF
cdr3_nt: TGTGCCAGTAGTTCCCTGGGGGCCAACACCGGGGAGCTGTTTTTT

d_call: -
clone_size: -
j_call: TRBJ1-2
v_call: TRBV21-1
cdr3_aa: CASSKDIKGGTYGYTF
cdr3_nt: TGTGCCAGCAGCAAAGATATAAAGGGCGGGACGTATGGCTACACCTTC

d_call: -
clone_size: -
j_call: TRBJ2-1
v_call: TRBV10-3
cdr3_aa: CAISPTPGEYNEQFF
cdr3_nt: TGTGCCATCAGCCCGACGCCCGGAGAATACAATGAGCAGTTCTTC

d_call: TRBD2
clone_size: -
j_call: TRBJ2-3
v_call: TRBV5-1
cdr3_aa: CASSLGVTSGFTDTQYF
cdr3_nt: TGCGCCAGCAGCTTGGGGGTCACTAGCGGGTTCACAGATACGCAGTATTTT

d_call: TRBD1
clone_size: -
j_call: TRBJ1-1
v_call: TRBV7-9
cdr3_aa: CASTWTGGSTEAFF
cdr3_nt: TGTGCCAGCACTTGGACAGGGGGGTCCACTGAAGCTTTCTTT

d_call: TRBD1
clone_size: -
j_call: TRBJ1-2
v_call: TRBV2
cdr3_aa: CASSEGTGDNYGYTF
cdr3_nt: TGTGCCAGCAGCGAAGGGACAGGGGACAACTATGGCTACACCTTC

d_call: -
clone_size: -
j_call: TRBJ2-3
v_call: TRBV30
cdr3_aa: CAWSYDTQYF
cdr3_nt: TGTGCCTGGAGTTATGATACGCAGTATTTT

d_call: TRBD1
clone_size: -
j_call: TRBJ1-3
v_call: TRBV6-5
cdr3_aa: CASTTGNRPGNTIYF
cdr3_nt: TGTGCCAGCACGACAGGGAATCGTCCTGGAAACACCATATATTTT

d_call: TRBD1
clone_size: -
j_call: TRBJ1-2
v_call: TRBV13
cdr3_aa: CASNSGRQGGGYTF
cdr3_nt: TGTGCCAGCAACTCAGGGAGACAGGGTGGTGGCTACACCTTC

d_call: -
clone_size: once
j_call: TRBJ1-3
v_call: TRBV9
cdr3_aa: CASSVVAGFSGNTIYF
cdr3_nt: TGTGCCAGCAGCGTAGTAGCCGGGTTCTCTGGAAACACCATATATTTT

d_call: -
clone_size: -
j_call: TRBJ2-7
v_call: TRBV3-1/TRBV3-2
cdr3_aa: CASSQGWGGGSYEQYF
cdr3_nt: TGTGCCAGCAGCCAAGGCTGGGGAGGGGGTTCCTACGAGCAGTACTTC

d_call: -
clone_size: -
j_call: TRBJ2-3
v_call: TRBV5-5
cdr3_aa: CASSLDVRADTQYF
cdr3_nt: TGTGCCAGCAGCTTGGACGTCAGGGCAGATACGCAGTATTTT

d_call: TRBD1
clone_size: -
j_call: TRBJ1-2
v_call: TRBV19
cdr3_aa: CASNRDRVLPNYGYTF
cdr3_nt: TGTGCCAGTAACCGGGACAGGGTTTTACCTAACTATGGCTACACCTTC

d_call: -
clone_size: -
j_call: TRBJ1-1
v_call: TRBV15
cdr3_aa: CATSRDRNTEAFF
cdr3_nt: TGTGCCACCAGCAGAGACAGGAACACTGAAGCTTTCTTT

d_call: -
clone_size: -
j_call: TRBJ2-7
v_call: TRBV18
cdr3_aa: CASSPNSATTLDF
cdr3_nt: TGTGCCAGCTCACCAAACTCAGCGACCACGTTGGACTTC

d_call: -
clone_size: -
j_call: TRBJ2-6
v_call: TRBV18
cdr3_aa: CASSGQRFSSGANVLTF
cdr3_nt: TGTGCCAGCTCAGGACAGCGATTTAGCTCTGGGGCCAACGTCCTGACTTTC

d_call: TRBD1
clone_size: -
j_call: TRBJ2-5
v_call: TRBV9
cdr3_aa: CASSGPQGAQETQYF
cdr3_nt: TGTGCCAGCAGCGGTCCCCAGGGGGCCCAAGAGACCCAGTACTTC

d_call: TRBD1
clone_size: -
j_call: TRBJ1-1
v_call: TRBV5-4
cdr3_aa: CASSPGGWAGGSEAFF
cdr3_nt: TGTGCCAGCAGCCCGGGAGGGTGGGCAGGGGGATCTGAAGCTTTCTTT

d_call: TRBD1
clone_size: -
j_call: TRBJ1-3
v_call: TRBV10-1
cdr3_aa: CASSVPLDRGYGNTIYF
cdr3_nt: TGCGCCAGCAGTGTCCCCCTCGACAGGGGCTATGGAAACACCATATATTTT

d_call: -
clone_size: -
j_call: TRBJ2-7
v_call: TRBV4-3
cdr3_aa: CASSQDNLESYEQYF
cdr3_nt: TGCGCCAGCAGCCAAGACAATCTGGAGTCCTACGAGCAGTACTTC

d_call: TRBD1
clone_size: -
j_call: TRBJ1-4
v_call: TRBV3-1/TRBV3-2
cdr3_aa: CASSLEGTGGEKLFF
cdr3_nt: TGTGCCAGCAGCCTAGAGGGGACAGGGGGTGAAAAACTGTTTTTT

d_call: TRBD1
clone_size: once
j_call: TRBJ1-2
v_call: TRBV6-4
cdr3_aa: CASSDNQGARYGYTF
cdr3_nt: TGTGCCAGCAGTGACAATCAGGGGGCGCGGTATGGCTACACCTTC

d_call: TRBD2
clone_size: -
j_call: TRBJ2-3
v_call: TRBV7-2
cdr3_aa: CASSFGGGADTQYF
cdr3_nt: TGTGCCAGCAGCTTTGGCGGGGGGGCAGATACGCAGTATTTT

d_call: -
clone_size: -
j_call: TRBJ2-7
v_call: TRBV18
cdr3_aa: CASSPLEGLSEQYF
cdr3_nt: TGTGCCAGCTCACCATTGGAGGGTCTGAGCGAGCAGTACTTC

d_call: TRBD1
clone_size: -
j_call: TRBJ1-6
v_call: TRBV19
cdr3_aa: CASTSGTGNNSPLHF
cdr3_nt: TGTGCCAGTACTTCCGGGACAGGGAATAATTCACCCCTCCACTTT

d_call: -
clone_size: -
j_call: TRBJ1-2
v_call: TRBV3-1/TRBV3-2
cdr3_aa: CASSQDRQQSTF
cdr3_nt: TGTGCCAGCAGCCAAGATCGACAGCAAAGCACCTTC

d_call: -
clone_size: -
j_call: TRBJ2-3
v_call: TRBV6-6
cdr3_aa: CASSSLQGDTQYF
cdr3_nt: TGTGCCAGCAGTTCGCTACAGGGAGATACGCAGTATTTT

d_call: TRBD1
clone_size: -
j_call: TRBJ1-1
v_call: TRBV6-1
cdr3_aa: CASSEEAGGSIETEAFF
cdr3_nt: TGTGCCAGCAGTGAAGAGGCAGGGGGTAGTATAGAGACTGAAGCTTTCTTT

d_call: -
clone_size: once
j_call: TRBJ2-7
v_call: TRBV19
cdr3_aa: CASSTSGQAFYEQYF
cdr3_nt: TGTGCCAGTAGTACGTCGGGACAAGCCTTCTACGAGCAGTACTTC

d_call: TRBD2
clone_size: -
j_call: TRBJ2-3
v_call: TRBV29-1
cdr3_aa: CSVGSSGGTDTQYF
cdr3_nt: TGCAGCGTTGGATCCAGCGGGGGGACAGATACGCAGTATTTT

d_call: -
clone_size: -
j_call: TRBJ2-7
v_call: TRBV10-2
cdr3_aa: CASSPLAMYEQYF
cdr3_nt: TGCGCCAGCAGTCCTCTAGCTATGTACGAGCAGTACTTC